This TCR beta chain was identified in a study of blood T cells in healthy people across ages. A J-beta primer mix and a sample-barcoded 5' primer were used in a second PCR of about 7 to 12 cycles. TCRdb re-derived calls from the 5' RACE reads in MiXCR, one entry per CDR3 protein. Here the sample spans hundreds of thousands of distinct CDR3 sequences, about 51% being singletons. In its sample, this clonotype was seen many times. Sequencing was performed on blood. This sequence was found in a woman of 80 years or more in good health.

CDR3 nucleotides: TGTGCCAGCAGCGCAGCCAGAGAGACCCAGTACTTC. Translated, it gives CASSAARETQYF. The rearrangement joins TRBV11-2 to TRBJ2-5; D not certain. The V end was cut by 5 bases, the J end by 4 bases, with 8 bases between. This CDR3 region has 12 residues. The V gene's germline CDR1 is SGHAT and CDR2 FQNNGV. The full variable domain, rest sourced from reference TRBV11-2 and TRBJ2-5, is EAGVAQSPRYKIIEKRQSVAFWCNPISGHATLYWYQQILGQGPKLLIQFQNNGVVDDSQLPKDRFSAERLKGVDSTLKIQPAKLEDSAVYLCASSAARETQYFGPGTRLLVL.